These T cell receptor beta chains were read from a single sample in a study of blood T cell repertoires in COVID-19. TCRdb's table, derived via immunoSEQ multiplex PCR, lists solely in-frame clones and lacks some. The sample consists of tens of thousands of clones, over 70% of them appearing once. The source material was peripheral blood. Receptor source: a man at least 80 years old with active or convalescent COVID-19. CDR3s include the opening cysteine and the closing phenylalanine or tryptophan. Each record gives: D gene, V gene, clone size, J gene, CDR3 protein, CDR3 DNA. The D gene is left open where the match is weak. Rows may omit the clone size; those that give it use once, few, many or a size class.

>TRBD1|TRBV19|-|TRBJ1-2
CAGGTGEGQFGGGYTF
TGTGCCGGAGGGACAGGGGAGGGCCAGTTCGGTGGTGGCTACACCTTC
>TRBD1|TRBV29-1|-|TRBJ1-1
CSAQDRVNTEAFF
TGCAGCGCCCAGGACAGGGTGAACACTGAAGCTTTCTTT
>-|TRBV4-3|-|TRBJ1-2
CASSQDLKGPYPYGYTF
TGCGCCAGCAGCCAAGATCTCAAGGGGCCTTATCCCTATGGCTACACCTTC
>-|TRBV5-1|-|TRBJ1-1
CASSLDTHQGAEAFF
TGCGCCAGCAGCTTGGACACTCACCAGGGCGCTGAAGCTTTCTTT
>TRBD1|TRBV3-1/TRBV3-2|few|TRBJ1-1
CASSPDRAGTEAFF
TGTGCCAGCAGCCCCGACAGGGCGGGGACTGAAGCTTTCTTT
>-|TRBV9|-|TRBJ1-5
CASSPGESNQPQHF
TGTGCCAGCAGCCCTGGGGAGAGCAATCAGCCCCAGCATTTT
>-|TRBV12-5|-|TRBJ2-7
CASGLSRRSYEQYF
TGTGCTAGTGGTTTGTCTAGAAGGTCCTACGAGCAGTACTTC
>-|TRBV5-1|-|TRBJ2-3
CASSPSQRSTDTQYF
TGCGCCAGCAGCCCTAGCCAGCGGAGCACAGATACGCAGTATTTT
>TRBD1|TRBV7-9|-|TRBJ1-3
CASSLGQGRFSGNTIYF
TGTGCCAGCAGCTTAGGACAGGGGCGATTCTCTGGAAACACCATATATTTT
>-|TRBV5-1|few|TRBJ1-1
CASREYQNTEAFF
TGCGCCAGCAGGGAGTACCAGAACACTGAAGCTTTCTTT
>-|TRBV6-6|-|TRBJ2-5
CASSYGGTENEETQYF
TGTGCCAGCAGTTATGGCGGGACAGAGAACGAAGAGACCCAGTACTTC
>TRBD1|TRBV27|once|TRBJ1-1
CASIWDNRGNTEAFF
TGTGCCAGCATTTGGGACAACAGGGGGAACACTGAAGCTTTCTTT